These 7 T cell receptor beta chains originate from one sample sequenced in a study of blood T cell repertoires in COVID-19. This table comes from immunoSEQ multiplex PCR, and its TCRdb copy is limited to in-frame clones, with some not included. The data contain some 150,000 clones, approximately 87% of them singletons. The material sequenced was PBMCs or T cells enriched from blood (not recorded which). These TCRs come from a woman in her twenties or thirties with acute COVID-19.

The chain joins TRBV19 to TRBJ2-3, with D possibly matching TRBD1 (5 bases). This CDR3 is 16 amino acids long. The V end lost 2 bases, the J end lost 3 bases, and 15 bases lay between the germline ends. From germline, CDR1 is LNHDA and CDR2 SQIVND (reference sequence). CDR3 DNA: TGTGCCAGTAGTATACAAATGGGGCTTGAGACAGATACGCAGTATTTT. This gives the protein CASSIQMGLETDTQYF.

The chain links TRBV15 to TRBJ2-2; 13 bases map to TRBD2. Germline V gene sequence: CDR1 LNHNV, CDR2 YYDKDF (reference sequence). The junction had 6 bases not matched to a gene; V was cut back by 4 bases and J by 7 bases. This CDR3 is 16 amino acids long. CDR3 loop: CATSNGLAGAHGELFF. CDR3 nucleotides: TGTGCCACCAGCAACGGACTAGCGGGAGCCCACGGGGAGCTGTTTTTT.

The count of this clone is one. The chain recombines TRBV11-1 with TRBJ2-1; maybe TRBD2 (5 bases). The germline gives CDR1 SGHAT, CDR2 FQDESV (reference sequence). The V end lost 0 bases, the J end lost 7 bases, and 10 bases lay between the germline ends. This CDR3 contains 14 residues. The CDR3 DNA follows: TGTGCCAGCAGCTTAGCGGTTCCGGGGAATGAGCAGTTCTTC. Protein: CASSLAVPGNEQFF. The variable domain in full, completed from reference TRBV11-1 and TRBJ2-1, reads EAEVAQSPRYKITEKSQAVAFWCDPISGHATLYWYRQILGQGPELLVQFQDESVVDDSQLPKDRFSAERLKGVDSTLKIQPAELGDSAMYLCASSLAVPGNEQFFGPGTRLTVL.

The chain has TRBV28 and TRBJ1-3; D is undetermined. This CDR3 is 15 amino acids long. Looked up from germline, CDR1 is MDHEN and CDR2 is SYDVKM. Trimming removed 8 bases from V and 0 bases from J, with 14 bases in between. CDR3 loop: CASRPSEASGNTIYF. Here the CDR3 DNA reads TGTGCCAGCCGACCCAGCGAAGCCTCTGGAAACACCATATATTTT.

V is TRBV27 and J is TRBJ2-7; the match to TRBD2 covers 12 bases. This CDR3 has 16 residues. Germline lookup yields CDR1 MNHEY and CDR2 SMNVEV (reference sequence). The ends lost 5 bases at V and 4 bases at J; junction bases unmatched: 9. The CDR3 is CASSPGTSGWFYEQYF. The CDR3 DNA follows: TGTGCCAGCAGTCCGGGGACTAGCGGGTGGTTTTACGAGCAGTACTTC.

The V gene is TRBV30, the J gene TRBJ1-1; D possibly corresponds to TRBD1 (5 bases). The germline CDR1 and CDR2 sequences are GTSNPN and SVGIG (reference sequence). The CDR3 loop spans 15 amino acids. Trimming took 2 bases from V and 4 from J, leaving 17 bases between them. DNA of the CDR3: TGTGCCTGGAGTTCAAGGAGGGGCAGTGTCACTGAAGCTTTCTTT. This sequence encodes CAWSSRRGSVTEAFF. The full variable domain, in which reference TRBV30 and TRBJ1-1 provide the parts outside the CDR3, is SQTIHQWPATLVQPVGSPLSLECTVEGTSNPNLYWYRQAAGRGLQLLFYSVGIGQISSEVPQNLSASRPQDRQFILSSKKLLLSDSGFYLCAWSSRRGSVTEAFFGQGTRLTVV.

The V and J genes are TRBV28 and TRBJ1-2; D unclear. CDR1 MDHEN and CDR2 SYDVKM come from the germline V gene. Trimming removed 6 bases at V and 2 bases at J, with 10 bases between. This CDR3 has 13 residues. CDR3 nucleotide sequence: TGTGCCAGCAGCTGGGGAGGGAACTATGGCTACACCTTC. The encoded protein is CASSWGGNYGYTF.